Listed below are T cell receptor beta chains from one sample, sequenced in a study of T cell responses to AZD1222 COVID-19 vaccine. The data were produced by immunoSEQ multiplex PCR, yet TCRdb's version contains in-frame clones alone and is incomplete. The table lists hundreds of thousands of clones, 90% to 95% of them singletons. This specimen consisted of peripheral blood, obtained on day 0 of MenACWY control vaccination. The receptors here all came from an adult in good health. The CDR3 runs from the conserved cysteine through the conserved F or W. D genes are given only for firm matches. Part of the rows lack a size; the others show once, few, many or a class for expanded clones.

V gene: TRBV6-5
D gene: TRBD1
J gene: TRBJ1-6
clone size: NA
CDR3 DNA: TGTGCCAGCAGTTACATCGCGGGACAGGGATATTCACCCCTCCACTTT
CDR3 protein: CASSYIAGQGYSPLHF

V gene: TRBV6-5
D gene: NA
J gene: TRBJ2-7
clone size: NA
CDR3 DNA: TGTGCCAGCAGATACAGCTACGAGCAGTACTTC
CDR3 protein: CASRYSYEQYF

V gene: TRBV27
D gene: NA
J gene: TRBJ2-7
clone size: NA
CDR3 DNA: TGTGCCAGCAGCCTTAAGGACATCACCTACGAGCAGTACTTC
CDR3 protein: CASSLKDITYEQYF

V gene: TRBV6-2/TRBV6-3
D gene: NA
J gene: TRBJ2-5
clone size: NA
CDR3 DNA: TGTGCCAGCAGTTATAGACAGTCCGATCTCCAAGAGACCCAGTACTTC
CDR3 protein: CASSYRQSDLQETQYF

V gene: TRBV10-2
D gene: NA
J gene: TRBJ1-2
clone size: NA
CDR3 DNA: TGCGCCAGCAGTGATCAACATAACTATGGCTACACCTTC
CDR3 protein: CASSDQHNYGYTF

V gene: TRBV14
D gene: TRBD1
J gene: TRBJ2-3
clone size: NA
CDR3 DNA: TGTGCCAGCAGCCTGGGACAGACGCAGTATTTT
CDR3 protein: CASSLGQTQYF

V gene: TRBV2
D gene: TRBD1
J gene: TRBJ1-2
clone size: NA
CDR3 DNA: TGTGCCAGGACAGGGGCTAACTATGGCTACACCTTC
CDR3 protein: CARTGANYGYTF

V gene: TRBV3-1/TRBV3-2
D gene: TRBD2
J gene: TRBJ2-3
clone size: NA
CDR3 DNA: TGTGCCAGCAGCCAATACGGGACTAGCGGGGGGGCCCGGACAGATACGCAGTATTTT
CDR3 protein: CASSQYGTSGGARTDTQYF

V gene: TRBV27
D gene: TRBD1
J gene: TRBJ1-3
clone size: NA
CDR3 DNA: TGTGCCAGCAGTGGGACAGGAATCTCTGGAAACACCATATATTTT
CDR3 protein: CASSGTGISGNTIYF

V gene: TRBV28
D gene: NA
J gene: TRBJ2-1
clone size: NA
CDR3 DNA: TGTGCCAGCAGTTCCCCGGGATCGGCCAGTGGGAATGAGCAGTTCTTC
CDR3 protein: CASSSPGSASGNEQFF

V gene: TRBV5-6
D gene: TRBD2
J gene: TRBJ2-5
clone size: NA
CDR3 DNA: TGTGCCAGCAGCCTTAGCGGGGGGGCCTTGGAGACCCAGTACTTC
CDR3 protein: CASSLSGGALETQYF

V gene: TRBV7-8
D gene: TRBD1
J gene: TRBJ2-7
clone size: NA
CDR3 DNA: TGTGCCAGCAGCCGAGACAGGGGGGGTATCTACGAGCAGTACTTC
CDR3 protein: CASSRDRGGIYEQYF

V gene: TRBV12-3/TRBV12-4
D gene: NA
J gene: TRBJ1-5
clone size: NA
CDR3 DNA: TGTGCCAGCAGTTTGGTCAGGGACCAGCCCCAGCATTTT
CDR3 protein: CASSLVRDQPQHF

V gene: TRBV19
D gene: NA
J gene: TRBJ1-5
clone size: NA
CDR3 DNA: TGTGCCAGTAGTATTAGGTCGAGGGGGGGTTCCAATCAGCCCCAGCATTTT
CDR3 protein: CASSIRSRGGSNQPQHF

V gene: TRBV6-1
D gene: TRBD1
J gene: TRBJ2-5
clone size: NA
CDR3 DNA: TGTGCCAGCAGTGGAATAGGACAGGGGGCGGGAGAGACCCAGTACTTC
CDR3 protein: CASSGIGQGAGETQYF

V gene: TRBV12-3/TRBV12-4
D gene: NA
J gene: TRBJ1-4
clone size: NA
CDR3 DNA: TGTGCCAGCAGACTCAGTGAAAAACTGTTTTTT
CDR3 protein: CASRLSEKLFF

V gene: TRBV9
D gene: NA
J gene: TRBJ2-1
clone size: NA
CDR3 DNA: TGTGCCAGCAGCGTGGTAGGAGGGGCGAGGAATGAGCAGTTCTTC
CDR3 protein: CASSVVGGARNEQFF

V gene: TRBV12-3/TRBV12-4
D gene: NA
J gene: TRBJ1-2
clone size: NA
CDR3 DNA: TGTGCCAGCAGTTATGGCAGGGGCTATGGCTACACCTTC
CDR3 protein: CASSYGRGYGYTF

V gene: TRBV19
D gene: NA
J gene: TRBJ2-1
clone size: NA
CDR3 DNA: TGTGCCAGTAGTCTTGACGTCTCCTACTCCTACAATGAGCAGTTCTTC
CDR3 protein: CASSLDVSYSYNEQFF

V gene: TRBV3-1/TRBV3-2
D gene: NA
J gene: TRBJ2-1
clone size: NA
CDR3 DNA: TGTGCCAGCAGCCAAGGTGGAGGGTACGATGAGCAGTTCTTC
CDR3 protein: CASSQGGGYDEQFF

V gene: TRBV7-2
D gene: TRBD1
J gene: TRBJ1-6
clone size: once
CDR3 DNA: TGTGCCAGCAGCCTAGGAGGGACAGGGAATTCACCCCTCCACTTT
CDR3 protein: CASSLGGTGNSPLHF

V gene: TRBV5-1
D gene: NA
J gene: TRBJ1-4
clone size: once
CDR3 DNA: TGCGCCAGCAGCCTGGGACTCGTTAATGAAAAACTGTTTTTT
CDR3 protein: CASSLGLVNEKLFF

V gene: TRBV7-2
D gene: NA
J gene: TRBJ1-3
clone size: NA
CDR3 DNA: TGTGCCAGCAGCTTAGCGCCTAGCTCTGGAAACACCATATATTTT
CDR3 protein: CASSLAPSSGNTIYF

V gene: TRBV5-1
D gene: NA
J gene: TRBJ1-3
clone size: once
CDR3 DNA: TGCGCCAGCAGCTCGTACGGGACGGGAGGAAACACCATATATTTT
CDR3 protein: CASSSYGTGGNTIYF

V gene: TRBV19
D gene: NA
J gene: TRBJ2-1
clone size: NA
CDR3 DNA: TGTGCCAGTAGTATAGGTGGACTAATCTCCTACAATGAGCAGTTCTTC
CDR3 protein: CASSIGGLISYNEQFF

V gene: TRBV7-2
D gene: NA
J gene: TRBJ1-5
clone size: NA
CDR3 DNA: TGTGCCAGCAGCTTAGCGGGCCCCGGGCCCCAGCATTTT
CDR3 protein: CASSLAGPGPQHF

V gene: TRBV11-2
D gene: NA
J gene: TRBJ2-6
clone size: NA
CDR3 DNA: TGTGCCAGCAGCGAACTTATATCTGGGGCCAACGTCCTGACTTTC
CDR3 protein: CASSELISGANVLTF

V gene: TRBV18
D gene: TRBD2
J gene: TRBJ2-2
clone size: NA
CDR3 DNA: TGTGCCAGCTCACCACCGGGACTAGCCTACACCGGGGAGCTGTTTTTT
CDR3 protein: CASSPPGLAYTGELFF

V gene: TRBV29-1
D gene: NA
J gene: TRBJ2-7
clone size: NA
CDR3 DNA: TGCAGCGTCCGGGGCCTAGGGGGCTACGAGCAGTACTTC
CDR3 protein: CSVRGLGGYEQYF

V gene: TRBV7-9
D gene: NA
J gene: TRBJ1-1
clone size: NA
CDR3 DNA: TGTGCCAGCAGCTTAGATAGCAAGAACACTGAAGCTTTCTTT
CDR3 protein: CASSLDSKNTEAFF

V gene: TRBV9
D gene: TRBD1
J gene: TRBJ1-2
clone size: NA
CDR3 DNA: TGTGCCAGCAGCCCCGGACAGGGAGGCTATGGCTACACCTTC
CDR3 protein: CASSPGQGGYGYTF

V gene: TRBV5-1
D gene: NA
J gene: TRBJ1-6
clone size: NA
CDR3 DNA: TGCGCCAGCCGTGGACAGTCTTCGGCCGGCTCCTATAATTCACCCCTCCACTTT
CDR3 protein: CASRGQSSAGSYNSPLHF

V gene: TRBV29-1
D gene: TRBD1
J gene: TRBJ1-2
clone size: NA
CDR3 DNA: TGCAGCGTCGTAGGACAGGACTATGGCTACACCTTC
CDR3 protein: CSVVGQDYGYTF

V gene: TRBV9
D gene: NA
J gene: TRBJ2-1
clone size: NA
CDR3 DNA: TGTGCCAGCAGCGCCTCCGGGACGGAGCTACAGTTCTTC
CDR3 protein: CASSASGTELQFF

V gene: TRBV18
D gene: TRBD1
J gene: TRBJ1-4
clone size: NA
CDR3 DNA: TGTGCCAGCTCACCTGGGACAGGGGAAGGACTGTTTTTT
CDR3 protein: CASSPGTGEGLFF

V gene: TRBV6-2/TRBV6-3
D gene: TRBD1
J gene: TRBJ1-2
clone size: NA
CDR3 DNA: TGTGCCAGCAGTTACCGGGTTGCGACAGGGTTCAATGGCTACACCTTC
CDR3 protein: CASSYRVATGFNGYTF

V gene: TRBV9
D gene: NA
J gene: TRBJ1-3
clone size: NA
CDR3 DNA: TGTGCCAGCAGCGTAGTTGCAGGGGCCGGAAACACCATATATTTT
CDR3 protein: CASSVVAGAGNTIYF

V gene: TRBV7-2
D gene: TRBD1
J gene: TRBJ1-1
clone size: few
CDR3 DNA: TGTGCCAGCAGCGGCAAGACAGGGGGTGGTACTGAAGCTTTCTTT
CDR3 protein: CASSGKTGGGTEAFF

V gene: TRBV12-3/TRBV12-4
D gene: TRBD1
J gene: TRBJ2-3
clone size: NA
CDR3 DNA: TGTGCCATCACAGGGGTGGGTACAGATACGCAGTATTTT
CDR3 protein: CAITGVGTDTQYF

V gene: TRBV6-1
D gene: NA
J gene: TRBJ1-4
clone size: NA
CDR3 DNA: TGTGCCAGCAGTGGTACAGGGAGGTTTTATGATGAAAAACTGTTTTTT
CDR3 protein: CASSGTGRFYDEKLFF

V gene: TRBV7-2
D gene: TRBD1
J gene: TRBJ1-5
clone size: once
CDR3 DNA: TGTGCCAGCAGCTTAGCTTCGACAGGGATTACAAATCAGCCCCAGCATTTT
CDR3 protein: CASSLASTGITNQPQHF

V gene: TRBV30
D gene: TRBD2
J gene: TRBJ2-1
clone size: NA
CDR3 DNA: TGTGCCTGGAGTGCACTAGCGTTTTACAATGAGCAGTTCTTC
CDR3 protein: CAWSALAFYNEQFF

V gene: TRBV2
D gene: NA
J gene: TRBJ2-1
clone size: NA
CDR3 DNA: TGTGCCACCGCGGGACTCTCCAGGCTCGGTGAGCAGTTCTTC
CDR3 protein: CATAGLSRLGEQFF

V gene: TRBV10-3
D gene: TRBD1
J gene: TRBJ1-2
clone size: NA
CDR3 DNA: TGTGCCATCAGTGGTAGGGACAGCTTAAACTATGGCTACACCTTC
CDR3 protein: CAISGRDSLNYGYTF

V gene: TRBV3-1/TRBV3-2
D gene: TRBD1
J gene: TRBJ2-1
clone size: NA
CDR3 DNA: TGTGCCAGCAGGACCACAGGGGATGATGAGCAGTTCTTC
CDR3 protein: CASRTTGDDEQFF

V gene: TRBV9
D gene: NA
J gene: TRBJ1-1
clone size: NA
CDR3 DNA: TGTGCCAGCAGCTTGCCCCCGAGCGGCACTGAAGCTTTCTTT
CDR3 protein: CASSLPPSGTEAFF

V gene: TRBV4-3
D gene: TRBD1
J gene: TRBJ1-2
clone size: once
CDR3 DNA: TGCGCCAGCAGCCTCAGGGGACAGGGGTCCTATGGCTACACCTTC
CDR3 protein: CASSLRGQGSYGYTF

V gene: TRBV4-1
D gene: TRBD2
J gene: TRBJ2-7
clone size: once
CDR3 DNA: TGCGCCAGCAGCCAAGGGGAGGGGTACTCCTACGAGCAGTACTTC
CDR3 protein: CASSQGEGYSYEQYF

V gene: TRBV6-2/TRBV6-3
D gene: NA
J gene: TRBJ2-1
clone size: NA
CDR3 DNA: TGTGCCAGCAGTTTAAGCTCCTACAATGAGCAGTTCTTC
CDR3 protein: CASSLSSYNEQFF

V gene: TRBV19
D gene: TRBD1
J gene: TRBJ1-1
clone size: NA
CDR3 DNA: TGTGCCAGTAGCTCAAGGGTCGGGACAGCTCTTATGAACACTGAAGCTTTCTTT
CDR3 protein: CASSSRVGTALMNTEAFF

V gene: TRBV7-2
D gene: TRBD1
J gene: TRBJ1-2
clone size: NA
CDR3 DNA: TGTGCCAGCAGCCCGACCCTCGGGGGACAGGTCGCCCGCTTC
CDR3 protein: CASSPTLGGQVARF

V gene: TRBV27
D gene: TRBD1
J gene: TRBJ1-1
clone size: NA
CDR3 DNA: TGTGCCAGCAGTCCAAGGGGACAGGGCCATAACACTGAAGCTTTCTTT
CDR3 protein: CASSPRGQGHNTEAFF

V gene: TRBV6-5
D gene: TRBD1
J gene: TRBJ1-1
clone size: NA
CDR3 DNA: TGTGCCAGCAAAAGGGCAGGGGGGTCTGAAGCTTTCTTT
CDR3 protein: CASKRAGGSEAFF